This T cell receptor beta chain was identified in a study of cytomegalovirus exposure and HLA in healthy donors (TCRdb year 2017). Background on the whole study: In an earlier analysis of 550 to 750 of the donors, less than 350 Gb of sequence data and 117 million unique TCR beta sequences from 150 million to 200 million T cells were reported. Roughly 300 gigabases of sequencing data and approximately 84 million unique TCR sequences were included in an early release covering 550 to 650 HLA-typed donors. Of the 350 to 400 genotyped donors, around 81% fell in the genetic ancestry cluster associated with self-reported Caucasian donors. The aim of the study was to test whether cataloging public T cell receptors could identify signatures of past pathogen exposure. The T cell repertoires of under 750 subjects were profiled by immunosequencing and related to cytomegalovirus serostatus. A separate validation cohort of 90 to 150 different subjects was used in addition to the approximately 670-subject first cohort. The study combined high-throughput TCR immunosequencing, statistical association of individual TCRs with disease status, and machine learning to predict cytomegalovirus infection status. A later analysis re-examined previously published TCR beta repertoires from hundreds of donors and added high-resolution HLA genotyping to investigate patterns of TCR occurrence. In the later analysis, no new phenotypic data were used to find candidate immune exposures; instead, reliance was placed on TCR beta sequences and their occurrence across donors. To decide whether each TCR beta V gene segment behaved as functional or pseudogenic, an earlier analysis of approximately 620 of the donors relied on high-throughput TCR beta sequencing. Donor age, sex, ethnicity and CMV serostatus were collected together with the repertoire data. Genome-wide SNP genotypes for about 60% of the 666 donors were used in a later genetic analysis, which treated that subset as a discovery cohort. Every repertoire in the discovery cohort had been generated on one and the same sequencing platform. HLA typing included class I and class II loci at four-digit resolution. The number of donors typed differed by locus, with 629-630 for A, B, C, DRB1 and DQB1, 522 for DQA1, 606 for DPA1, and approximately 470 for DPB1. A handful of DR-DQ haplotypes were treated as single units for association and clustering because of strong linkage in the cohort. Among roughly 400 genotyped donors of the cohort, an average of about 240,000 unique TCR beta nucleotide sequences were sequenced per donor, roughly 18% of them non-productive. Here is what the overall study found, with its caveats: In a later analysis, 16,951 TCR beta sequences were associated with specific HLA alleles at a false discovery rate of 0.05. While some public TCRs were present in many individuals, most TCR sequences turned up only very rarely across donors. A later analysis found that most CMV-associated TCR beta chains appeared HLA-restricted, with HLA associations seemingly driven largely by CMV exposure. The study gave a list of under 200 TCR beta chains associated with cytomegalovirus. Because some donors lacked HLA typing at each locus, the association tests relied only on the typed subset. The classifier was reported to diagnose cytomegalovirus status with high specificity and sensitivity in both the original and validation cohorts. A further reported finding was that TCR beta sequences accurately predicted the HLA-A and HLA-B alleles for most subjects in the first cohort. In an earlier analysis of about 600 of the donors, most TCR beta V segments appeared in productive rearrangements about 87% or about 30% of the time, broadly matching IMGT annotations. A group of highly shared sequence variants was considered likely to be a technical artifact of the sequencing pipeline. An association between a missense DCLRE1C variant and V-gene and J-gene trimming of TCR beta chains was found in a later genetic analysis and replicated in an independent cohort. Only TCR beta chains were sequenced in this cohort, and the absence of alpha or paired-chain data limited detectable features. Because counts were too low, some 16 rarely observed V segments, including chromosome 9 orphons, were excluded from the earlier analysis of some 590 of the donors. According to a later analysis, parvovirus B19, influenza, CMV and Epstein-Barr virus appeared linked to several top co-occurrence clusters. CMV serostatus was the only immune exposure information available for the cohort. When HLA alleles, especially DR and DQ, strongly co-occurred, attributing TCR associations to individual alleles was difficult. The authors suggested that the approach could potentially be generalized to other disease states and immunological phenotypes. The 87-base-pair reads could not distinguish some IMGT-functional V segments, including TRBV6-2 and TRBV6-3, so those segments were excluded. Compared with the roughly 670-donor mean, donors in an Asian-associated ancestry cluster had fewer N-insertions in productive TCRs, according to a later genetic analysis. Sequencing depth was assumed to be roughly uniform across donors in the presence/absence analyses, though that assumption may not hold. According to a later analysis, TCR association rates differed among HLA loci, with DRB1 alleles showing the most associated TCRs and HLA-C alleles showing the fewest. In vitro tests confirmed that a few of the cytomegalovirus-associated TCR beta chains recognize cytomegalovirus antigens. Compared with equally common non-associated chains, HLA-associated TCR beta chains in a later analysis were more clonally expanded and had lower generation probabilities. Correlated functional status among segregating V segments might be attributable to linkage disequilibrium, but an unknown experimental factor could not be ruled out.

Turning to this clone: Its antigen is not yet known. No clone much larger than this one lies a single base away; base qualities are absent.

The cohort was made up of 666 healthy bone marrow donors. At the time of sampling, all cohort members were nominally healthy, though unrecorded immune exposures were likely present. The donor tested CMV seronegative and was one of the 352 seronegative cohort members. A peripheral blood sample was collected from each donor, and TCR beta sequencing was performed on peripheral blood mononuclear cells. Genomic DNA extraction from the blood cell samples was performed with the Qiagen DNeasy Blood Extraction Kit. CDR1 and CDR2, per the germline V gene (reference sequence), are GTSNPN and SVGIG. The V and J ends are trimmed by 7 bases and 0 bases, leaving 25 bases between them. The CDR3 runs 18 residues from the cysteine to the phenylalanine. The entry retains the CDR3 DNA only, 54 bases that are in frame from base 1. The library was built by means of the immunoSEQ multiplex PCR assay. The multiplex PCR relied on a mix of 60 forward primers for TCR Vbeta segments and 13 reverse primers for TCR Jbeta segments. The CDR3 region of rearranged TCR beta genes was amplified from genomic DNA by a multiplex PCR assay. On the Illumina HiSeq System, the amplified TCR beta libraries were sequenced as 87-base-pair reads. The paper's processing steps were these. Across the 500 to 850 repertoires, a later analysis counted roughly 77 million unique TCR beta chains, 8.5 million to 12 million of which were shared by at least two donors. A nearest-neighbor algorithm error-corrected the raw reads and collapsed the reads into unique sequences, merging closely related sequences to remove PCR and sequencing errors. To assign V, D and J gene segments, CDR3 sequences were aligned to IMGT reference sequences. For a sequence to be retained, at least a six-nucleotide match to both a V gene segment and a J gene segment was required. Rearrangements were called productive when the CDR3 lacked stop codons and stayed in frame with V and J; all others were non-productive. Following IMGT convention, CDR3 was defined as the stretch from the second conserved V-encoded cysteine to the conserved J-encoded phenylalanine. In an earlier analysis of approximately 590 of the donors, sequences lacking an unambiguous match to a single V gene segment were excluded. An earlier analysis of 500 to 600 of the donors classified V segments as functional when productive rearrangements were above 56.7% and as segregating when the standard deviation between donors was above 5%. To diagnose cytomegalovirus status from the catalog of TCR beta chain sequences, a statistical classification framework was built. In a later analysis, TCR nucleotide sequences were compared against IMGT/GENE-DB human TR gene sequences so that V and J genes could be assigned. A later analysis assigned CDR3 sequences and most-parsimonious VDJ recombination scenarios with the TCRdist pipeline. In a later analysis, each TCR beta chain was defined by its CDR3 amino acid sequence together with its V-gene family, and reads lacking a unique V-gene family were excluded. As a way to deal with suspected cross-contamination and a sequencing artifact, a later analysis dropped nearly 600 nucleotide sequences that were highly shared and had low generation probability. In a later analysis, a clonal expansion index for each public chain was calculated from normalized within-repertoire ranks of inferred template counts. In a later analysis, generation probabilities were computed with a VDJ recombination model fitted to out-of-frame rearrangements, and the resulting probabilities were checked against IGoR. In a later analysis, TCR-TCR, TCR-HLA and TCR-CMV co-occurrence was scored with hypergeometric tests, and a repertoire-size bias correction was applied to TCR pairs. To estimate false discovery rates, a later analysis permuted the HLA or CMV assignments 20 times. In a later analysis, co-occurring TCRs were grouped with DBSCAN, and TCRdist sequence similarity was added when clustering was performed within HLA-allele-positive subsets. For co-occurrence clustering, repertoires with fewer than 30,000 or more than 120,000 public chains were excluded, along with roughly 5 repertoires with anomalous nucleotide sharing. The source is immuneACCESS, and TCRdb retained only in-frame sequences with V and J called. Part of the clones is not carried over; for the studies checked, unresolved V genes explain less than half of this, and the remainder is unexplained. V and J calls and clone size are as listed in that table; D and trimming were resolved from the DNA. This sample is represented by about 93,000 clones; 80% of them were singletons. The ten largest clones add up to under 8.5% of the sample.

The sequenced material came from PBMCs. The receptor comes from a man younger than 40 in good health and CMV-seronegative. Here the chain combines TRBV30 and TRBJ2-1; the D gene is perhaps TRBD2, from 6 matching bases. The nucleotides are TGTGCCTCATGGGACTTACGTGGGGCCTGGGGCTCCTACAATGAGCAGTTCTTC. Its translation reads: CASWDLRGAWGSYNEQFF.